The source of this T cell receptor beta chain is a study of T-cell reconstitution after alpha-beta-depleted transplantation in children. At least ten counts were recorded for this clonotype. TCRbeta library preparation incorporated unique molecular identifiers. TCRdb reanalysed the PCR reads using MiXCR and keeps one entry per CDR3 protein. In the table there are tens of thousands of distinct CDR3 sequences, over 4.5% of which are singletons. The receptor's source is a boy under two years old who had a stem cell transplant for acute myeloid leukemia, so the T cells may come from the graft donor. Sequenced here: PBMCs, mostly from graft donor cells, sampled 180 days after TCRalphabeta/CD19-depleted stem cell transplant.

CDR3: CASGMDSSSYEQYF. The CDR3 coding sequence is TGCGCCAGCGGCATGGACAGCAGCTCCTACGAGCAGTACTTC. This chain connects TRBV4-3 to TRBJ2-7, with D perhaps matching TRBD1 (6 bases). Germline CDR1 LGHNA, CDR2 YSLEER. The CDR3 is 14 amino acids. The V and J ends lost 8 bases and 0 bases respectively, with 14 bases between them.